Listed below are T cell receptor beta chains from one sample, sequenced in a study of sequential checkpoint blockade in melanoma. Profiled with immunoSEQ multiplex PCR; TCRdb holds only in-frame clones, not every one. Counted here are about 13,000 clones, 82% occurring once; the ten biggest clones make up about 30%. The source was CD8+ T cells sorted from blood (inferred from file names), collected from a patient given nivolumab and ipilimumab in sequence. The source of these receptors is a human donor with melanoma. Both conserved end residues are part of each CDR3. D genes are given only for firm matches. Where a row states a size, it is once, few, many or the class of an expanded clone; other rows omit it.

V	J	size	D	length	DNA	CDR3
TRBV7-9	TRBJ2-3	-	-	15	TGTGCCAGCAGCTTAGCCGGTGCGGGCACAGATACGCAGTATTTT	CASSLAGAGTDTQYF
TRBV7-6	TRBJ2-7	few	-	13	TGTGCCAGCAGCTCCAGGGAAACCTACGAGCAGTACTTC	CASSSRETYEQYF
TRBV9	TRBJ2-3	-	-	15	TGTGCCAGCAGCATCCGGGCGGGGGCCACAGATACGCAGTATTTT	CASSIRAGATDTQYF
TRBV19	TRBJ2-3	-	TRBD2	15	TGTGCCAGTAGTATAGTCTGGGGGGGGGCAGATACGCAGTATTTT	CASSIVWGGADTQYF
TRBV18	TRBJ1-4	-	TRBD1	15	TGTGCCAGCTCACCACTCAGGGGGCTTGATGAAAAACTGTTTTTT	CASSPLRGLDEKLFF
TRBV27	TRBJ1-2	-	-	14	TGTGCCAGCAGTTTATATAAGGGGAGGGATGGCTACACCTTC	CASSLYKGRDGYTF
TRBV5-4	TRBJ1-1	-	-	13	TGTGCCAGCAGCCGCAGGGAGAACACTGAAGCTTTCTTT	CASSRRENTEAFF
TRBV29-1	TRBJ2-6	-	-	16	TGCAGCGTTGAAGATCGTCCGAGCTCTGGGGCCAACGTCCTGACTTTC	CSVEDRPSSGANVLTF
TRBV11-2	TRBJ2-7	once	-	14	TGTGCCAGCAGCCCTCGACTAGGCGGAGACGAGCAGTACTTC	CASSPRLGGDEQYF
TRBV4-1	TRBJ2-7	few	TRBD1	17	TGCGCCAGCAGCCAAGTTGGGACAGGGGTATCGTCCTACGAGCAGTACTTC	CASSQVGTGVSSYEQYF
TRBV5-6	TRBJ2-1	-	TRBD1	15	TGTGCCAGCAGCCGGACAGGGGATTACTACAATGAGCAGTTCTTC	CASSRTGDYYNEQFF
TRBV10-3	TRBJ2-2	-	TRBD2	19	TGTGCCATCAGTGTCCCAGAGCGGAGCGGGAAGTGGAACACCGGGGAGCTGTTTTTT	CAISVPERSGKWNTGELFF
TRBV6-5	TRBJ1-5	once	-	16	TGTGCCAGCAGTTACTCGGGGCAGCGAAGCAATCAGCCCCAGCATTTT	CASSYSGQRSNQPQHF
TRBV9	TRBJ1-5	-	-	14	TGTGCCAGCAGCGGGGGCGGAGCGCATCAGCCCCAGCATTTT	CASSGGGAHQPQHF
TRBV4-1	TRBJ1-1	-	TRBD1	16	TGCGCCAGCAGCCACCACGGACAGGGGGCGAACACTGAAGCTTTCTTT	CASSHHGQGANTEAFF
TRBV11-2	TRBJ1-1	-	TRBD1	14	TGTGCCAGCAGCTTATGGGACAGGGGTTTTAGTGCTTTCTTT	CASSLWDRGFSAFF
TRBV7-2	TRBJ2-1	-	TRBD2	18	TGTGCCAGCAGCTTAGGGCTAGCGGGGGCCGGGGACTACAATGAGCAGTTCTTC	CASSLGLAGAGDYNEQFF
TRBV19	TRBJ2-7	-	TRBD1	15	TGTGCCAGTAGTATAGAACAGGGGGCGTCCTACGAGCAGTACTTC	CASSIEQGASYEQYF
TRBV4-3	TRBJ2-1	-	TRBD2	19	TGCGCCAGCAGCCAAGGGGGACTAGCGGGTCTCATTCCGTACAATGAGCAGTTCTTC	CASSQGGLAGLIPYNEQFF
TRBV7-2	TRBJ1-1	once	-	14	TGTGCCAGCAGCCCTCCGAGGGAGAGCACTGAAGCTTTCTTT	CASSPPRESTEAFF
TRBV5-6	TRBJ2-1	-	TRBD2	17	TGTGCCAGCAGCTTGGTACCCGGGACTAGCGGCTACAATGAGCAGTTCTTC	CASSLVPGTSGYNEQFF
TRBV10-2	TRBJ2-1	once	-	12	TGCGCCAGCATCGGCGTAGAGGGTGAGCAGTTCTTC	CASIGVEGEQFF
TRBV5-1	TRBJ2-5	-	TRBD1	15	TGCGCCAGCAGCTCCCGACAGGGGGCCGGGGAGACCCAGTACTTC	CASSSRQGAGETQYF
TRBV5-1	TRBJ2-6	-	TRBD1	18	TGCGCCAGCAGCTTGGTGACAGGGCCCCCCTCTGGGGCCAACGTCCTGACTTTC	CASSLVTGPPSGANVLTF
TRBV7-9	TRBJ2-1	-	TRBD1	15	TGTGCCAGCAGCTTAGGGACAGGGGGTATCAATGAGCAGTTCTTC	CASSLGTGGINEQFF
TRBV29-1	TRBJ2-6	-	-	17	TGCAGCGTTGAGGGACACTATTCTTACTCTGGGGCCAACGTCCTGACTTTC	CSVEGHYSYSGANVLTF
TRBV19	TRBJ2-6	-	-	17	TGTGCCAGTAGTATAACTCCAGAGGACTCTGGGGCCAACGTCCTGACTTTC	CASSITPEDSGANVLTF
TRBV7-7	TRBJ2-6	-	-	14	TGTGCCAGCAGCTCAGGCTCTGGGGCCAACGTCCTGACTTTC	CASSSGSGANVLTF
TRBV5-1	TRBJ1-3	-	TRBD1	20	TGCGCCAGCAGGAATCGGGACAGTGGTTCTCTCCACGTCTCTGGAAACACCATATATTTT	CASRNRDSGSLHVSGNTIYF
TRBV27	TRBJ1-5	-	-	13	TGTGCCAGCAGTTTAAATCTGAATCAGCCCCAGCATTTT	CASSLNLNQPQHF
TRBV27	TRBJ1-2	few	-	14	TGTGCCAGCAGTTTACTAGGGACTGTATATGGCTACACCTTC	CASSLLGTVYGYTF
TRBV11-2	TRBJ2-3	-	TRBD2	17	TGTGCCAGCAGCTTGAGAGGGACTAGCGGTAGCACAGATACGCAGTATTTT	CASSLRGTSGSTDTQYF
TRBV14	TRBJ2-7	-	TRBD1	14	TGTGCCAGCAGCCAAGTTCAGGGGACAGCGCTGGTGGACTTC	CASSQVQGTALVDF
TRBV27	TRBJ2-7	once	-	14	TGTGCCAGCAGCTCCGACTCCCTCCCCTACGAGCAGTACTTC	CASSSDSLPYEQYF
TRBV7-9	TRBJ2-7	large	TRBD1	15	TGTGCCAGCAGCAACCGGGACAGGGGAAACTACGAGCAGTACTTC	CASSNRDRGNYEQYF
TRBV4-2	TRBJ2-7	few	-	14	TGTGCCAGCAGTTACGCGTCGGGACTCAACGAGCAGTACTTC	CASSYASGLNEQYF
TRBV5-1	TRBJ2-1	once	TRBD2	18	TGCGCCAGCAGCGGGGGACTAGCGGGTGGGAGCTCCTACAATGAGCAGTTCTTC	CASSGGLAGGSSYNEQFF
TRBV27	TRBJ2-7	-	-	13	TGTGCCAGCAGTTTAGGCAGGGTCCACGAGCAGTACTTC	CASSLGRVHEQYF
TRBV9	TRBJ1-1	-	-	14	TGTGCCAGCAGCGTCGGGGAGCGGTACACTGAAGCTTTCTTT	CASSVGERYTEAFF
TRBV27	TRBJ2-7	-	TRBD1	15	TGTGCCACCCAACACCCCGGGACAGGTACCTACGAGCAGTACTTC	CATQHPGTGTYEQYF
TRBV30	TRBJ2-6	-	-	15	TGTGCCTGGACAAGGGGTAACTCTGGGGCCAACGTCCTGACTTTC	CAWTRGNSGANVLTF
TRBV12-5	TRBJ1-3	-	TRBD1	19	TGTGCTAGTGGTTTGGCCAGTAGGGGACAGGGGGCCGCTGGAAACACCATATATTTT	CASGLASRGQGAAGNTIYF
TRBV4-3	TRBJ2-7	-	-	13	TGCGCCAGCAGCCAAGACAGCTCCTACGAGCAGTACTTC	CASSQDSSYEQYF
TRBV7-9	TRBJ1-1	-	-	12	TGTGCCAGCAGCTTAGCGGGGAGTGAAGCTTTCTTT	CASSLAGSEAFF
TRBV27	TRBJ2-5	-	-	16	TGTGCCAGCAGGGTTCAGGCTAGCGCCCTCCAAGAGACCCAGTACTTC	CASRVQASALQETQYF
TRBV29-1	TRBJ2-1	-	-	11	TGCAGCGTGGAAAGGGGTTATGAGCAGTTCTTC	CSVERGYEQFF
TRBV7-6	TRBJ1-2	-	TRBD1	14	TGTGCCAGCAGCTTAGGGACAGGGGTCTATGGCTACACCTTC	CASSLGTGVYGYTF
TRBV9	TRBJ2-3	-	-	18	TGTGCCAGCAGCGCCCCCCTCGGGCGGGCAAACCCCACAGATACGCAGTATTTT	CASSAPLGRANPTDTQYF
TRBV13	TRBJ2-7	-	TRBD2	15	TGTGCCAGCAGCCTCCTAGCGGGCCCCACCTACGAGCAGTACTTC	CASSLLAGPTYEQYF